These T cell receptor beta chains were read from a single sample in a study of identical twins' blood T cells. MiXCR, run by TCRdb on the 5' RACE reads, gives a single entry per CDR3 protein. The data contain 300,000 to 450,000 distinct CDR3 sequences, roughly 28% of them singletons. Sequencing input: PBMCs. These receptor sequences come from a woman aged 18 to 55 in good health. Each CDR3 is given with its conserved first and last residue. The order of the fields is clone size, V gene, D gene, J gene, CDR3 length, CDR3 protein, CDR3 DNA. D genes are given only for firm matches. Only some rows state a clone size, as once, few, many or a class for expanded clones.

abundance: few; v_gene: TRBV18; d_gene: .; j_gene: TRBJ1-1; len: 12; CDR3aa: CASSQGVVEAFF; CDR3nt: TGTGCCAGCTCACAAGGGGTGGTTGAAGCTTTCTTT
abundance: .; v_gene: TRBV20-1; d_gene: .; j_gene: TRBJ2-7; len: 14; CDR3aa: CSASLPDGFTEQYF; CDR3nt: TGCAGTGCTAGTCTCCCGGATGGGTTCACCGAGCAGTACTTC
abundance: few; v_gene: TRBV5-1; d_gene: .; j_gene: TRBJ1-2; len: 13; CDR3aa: CASSLRVDYGYTF; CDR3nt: TGCGCCAGCAGCTTGAGGGTCGACTATGGCTACACCTTC
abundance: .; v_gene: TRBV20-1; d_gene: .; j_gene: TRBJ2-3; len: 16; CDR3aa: CSARGSGTISTDTQYF; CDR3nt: TGCAGTGCTAGAGGATCCGGGACCATTAGCACAGATACGCAGTATTTT
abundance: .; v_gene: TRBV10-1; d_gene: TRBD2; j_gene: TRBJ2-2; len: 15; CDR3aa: CASQGTSGGPGELFF; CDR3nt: TGCGCCAGCCAAGGAACTAGCGGGGGGCCCGGGGAGCTGTTTTTT
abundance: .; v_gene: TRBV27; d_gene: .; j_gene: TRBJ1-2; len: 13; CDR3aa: CASRQTGIYGYTF; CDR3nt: TGTGCCAGCAGACAAACAGGGATCTATGGCTACACCTTC
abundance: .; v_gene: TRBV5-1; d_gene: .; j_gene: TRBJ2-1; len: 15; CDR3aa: CASSLVAPGHNEQFF; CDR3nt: TGCGCCAGCAGCTTGGTTGCCCCGGGGCATAATGAGCAGTTCTTC
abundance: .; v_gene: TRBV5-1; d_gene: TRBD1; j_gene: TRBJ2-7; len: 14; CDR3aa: CASSPGTEAYEQYF; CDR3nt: TGCGCCAGCAGTCCTGGGACAGAGGCCTACGAGCAGTACTTC
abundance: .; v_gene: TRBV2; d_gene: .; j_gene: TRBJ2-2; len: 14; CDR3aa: CATNYLANTGELFF; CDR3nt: TGTGCCACGAACTACCTCGCGAACACCGGGGAGCTGTTTTTT
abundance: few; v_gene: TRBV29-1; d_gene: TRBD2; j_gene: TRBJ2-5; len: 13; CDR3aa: CSVESAGGETQYF; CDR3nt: TGCAGCGTTGAAAGCGCGGGAGGAGAGACCCAGTACTTC
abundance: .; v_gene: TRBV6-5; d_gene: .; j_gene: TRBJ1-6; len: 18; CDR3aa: CASSRTVATSSYNSPLHF; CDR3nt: TGTGCCAGTTCTCGTACGGTTGCGACGAGCTCCTATAATTCACCCCTCCACTTT
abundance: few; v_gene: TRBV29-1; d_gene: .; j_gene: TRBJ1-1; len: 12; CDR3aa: CSVVLIGPEAFF; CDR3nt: TGCAGCGTTGTCCTGATCGGACCGGAAGCTTTCTTT
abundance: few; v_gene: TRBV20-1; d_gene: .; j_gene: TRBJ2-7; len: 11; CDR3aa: CSVQGAKEQYF; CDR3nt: TGCAGTGTGCAGGGTGCGAAAGAGCAGTACTTC
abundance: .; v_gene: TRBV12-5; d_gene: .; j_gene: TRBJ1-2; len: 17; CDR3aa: CASDRPGGTLANYGYTF; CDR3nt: TGTGCTAGTGATCGGCCGGGTGGGACCTTAGCTAACTATGGCTACACCTTC
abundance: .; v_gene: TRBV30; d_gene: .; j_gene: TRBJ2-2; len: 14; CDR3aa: CAWSSLVYTGELFF; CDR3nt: TGTGCCTGGAGTAGCCTAGTCTATACCGGGGAGCTGTTTTTT
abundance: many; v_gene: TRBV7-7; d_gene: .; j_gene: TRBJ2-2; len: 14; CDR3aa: CASSPQGNTGELFF; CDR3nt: TGTGCTAGCAGCCCCCAGGGTAACACCGGGGAGCTGTTTTTT
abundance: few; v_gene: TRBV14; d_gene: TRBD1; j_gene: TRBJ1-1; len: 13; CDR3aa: CASSQARGQRAFF; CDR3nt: TGTGCCAGCAGCCAAGCCCGGGGACAGCGGGCTTTCTTT
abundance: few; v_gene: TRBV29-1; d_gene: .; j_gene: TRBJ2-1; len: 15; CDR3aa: CSVQILYSSYNEQFF; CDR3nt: TGCAGCGTTCAGATCCTCTATAGCTCCTACAATGAGCAGTTCTTC
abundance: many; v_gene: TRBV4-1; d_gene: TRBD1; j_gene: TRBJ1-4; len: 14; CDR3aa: CASTLGTGFEKLFF; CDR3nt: TGCGCCAGCACCCTCGGGACAGGCTTCGAAAAACTGTTTTTT
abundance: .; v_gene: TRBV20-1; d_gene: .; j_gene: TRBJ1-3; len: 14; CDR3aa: CSAPLDSSGNTIYF; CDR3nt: TGCAGTGCCCCCTTGGATAGCTCTGGAAACACCATATATTTT
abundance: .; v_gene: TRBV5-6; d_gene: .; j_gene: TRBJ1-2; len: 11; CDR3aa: CASSLFYGYTF; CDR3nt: TGTGCCAGCAGCTTGTTCTATGGCTACACCTTC
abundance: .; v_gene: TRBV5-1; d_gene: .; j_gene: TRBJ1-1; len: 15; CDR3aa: CASSFSFLGATEAFF; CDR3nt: TGCGCCAGCAGCTTCTCGTTCTTGGGAGCCACTGAAGCTTTCTTT